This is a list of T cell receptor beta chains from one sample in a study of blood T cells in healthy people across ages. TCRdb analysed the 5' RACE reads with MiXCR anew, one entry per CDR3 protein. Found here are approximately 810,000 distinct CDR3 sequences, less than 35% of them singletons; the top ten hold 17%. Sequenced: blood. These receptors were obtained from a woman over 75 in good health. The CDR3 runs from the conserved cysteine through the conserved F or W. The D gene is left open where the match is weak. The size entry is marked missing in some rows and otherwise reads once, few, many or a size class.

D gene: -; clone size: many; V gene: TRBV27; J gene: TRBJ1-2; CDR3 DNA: TGTGCCGCGGGGACATTTTATGGCTACACCTTC; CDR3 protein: CAAGTFYGYTF
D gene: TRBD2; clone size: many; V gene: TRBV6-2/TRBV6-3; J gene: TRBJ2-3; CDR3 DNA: TGTGCCAGCAGTTACACCGGGACTAGCGTAACAGATACGCAGTATTTT; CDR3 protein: CASSYTGTSVTDTQYF
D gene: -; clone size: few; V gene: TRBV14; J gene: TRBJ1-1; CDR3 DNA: TGTGCCAGCAGCCGTTTCGGACAGACTGAAGCTTTCTTT; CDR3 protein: CASSRFGQTEAFF
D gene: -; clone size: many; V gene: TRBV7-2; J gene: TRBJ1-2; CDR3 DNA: TGTGCCAGCAGCTTAGGTCTTCTTAGGAACGGCTACACCTTC; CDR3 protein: CASSLGLLRNGYTF
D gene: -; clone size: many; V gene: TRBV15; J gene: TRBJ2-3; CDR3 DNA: TGTGCCACCAGCAGGAGACTCGGTAGCACAGATACGCAGTATTTT; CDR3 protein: CATSRRLGSTDTQYF
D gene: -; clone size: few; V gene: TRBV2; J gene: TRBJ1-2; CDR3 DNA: TGTGCCAGCAGTGTTCGACCCACAGGGAACTATGGCTACACCTTC; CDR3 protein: CASSVRPTGNYGYTF
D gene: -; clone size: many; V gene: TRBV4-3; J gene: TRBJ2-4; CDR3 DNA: TGCGCCAGCAGCCCAACATGGGCCAAAAACATTCAGTACTTC; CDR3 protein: CASSPTWAKNIQYF
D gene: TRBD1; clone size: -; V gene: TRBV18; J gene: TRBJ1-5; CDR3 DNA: TGTGCCAGCTCACCATTTCCCGGGGACAGACTTAGCAATCAGCCCCAGCATTTT; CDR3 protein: CASSPFPGDRLSNQPQHF
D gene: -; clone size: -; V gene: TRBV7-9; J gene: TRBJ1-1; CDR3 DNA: TGTGCCAGCAGCCTAGGGTGGGACAAATCCACTGAAGCTTTCTTT; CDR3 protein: CASSLGWDKSTEAFF
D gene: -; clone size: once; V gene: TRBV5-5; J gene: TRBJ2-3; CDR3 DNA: TGTGCCAGCAGCTCATTACAGGTCATTGGTGATACGCAGTATTTT; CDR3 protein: CASSSLQVIGDTQYF
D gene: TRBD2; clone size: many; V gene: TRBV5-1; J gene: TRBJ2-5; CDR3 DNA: TGCGCCAGCAGCTTTGAGCCAGCGGGGAAAGAGACCCAGTACTTC; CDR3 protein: CASSFEPAGKETQYF
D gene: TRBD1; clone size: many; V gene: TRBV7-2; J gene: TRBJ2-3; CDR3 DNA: TGTGCCAGCAGCCTACCCGGACAGGGTCGGCAGTATTTT; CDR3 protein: CASSLPGQGRQYF
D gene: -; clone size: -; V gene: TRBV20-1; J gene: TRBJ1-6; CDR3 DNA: TGCAGTGCTAGAGATCCGGGGTTTAATTCACCCCTCCACTTT; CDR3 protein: CSARDPGFNSPLHF
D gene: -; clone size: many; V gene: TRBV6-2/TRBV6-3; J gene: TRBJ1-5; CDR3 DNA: TGTGCCAGCAGTTACTCAGGAGGGGAACAGCCCCAGCATTTT; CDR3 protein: CASSYSGGEQPQHF
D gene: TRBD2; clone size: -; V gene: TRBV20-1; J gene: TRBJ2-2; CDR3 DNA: TGCAGTGCTAGTTCGGGGGGCGGGGAGCTGTTTTTT; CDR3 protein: CSASSGGGELFF